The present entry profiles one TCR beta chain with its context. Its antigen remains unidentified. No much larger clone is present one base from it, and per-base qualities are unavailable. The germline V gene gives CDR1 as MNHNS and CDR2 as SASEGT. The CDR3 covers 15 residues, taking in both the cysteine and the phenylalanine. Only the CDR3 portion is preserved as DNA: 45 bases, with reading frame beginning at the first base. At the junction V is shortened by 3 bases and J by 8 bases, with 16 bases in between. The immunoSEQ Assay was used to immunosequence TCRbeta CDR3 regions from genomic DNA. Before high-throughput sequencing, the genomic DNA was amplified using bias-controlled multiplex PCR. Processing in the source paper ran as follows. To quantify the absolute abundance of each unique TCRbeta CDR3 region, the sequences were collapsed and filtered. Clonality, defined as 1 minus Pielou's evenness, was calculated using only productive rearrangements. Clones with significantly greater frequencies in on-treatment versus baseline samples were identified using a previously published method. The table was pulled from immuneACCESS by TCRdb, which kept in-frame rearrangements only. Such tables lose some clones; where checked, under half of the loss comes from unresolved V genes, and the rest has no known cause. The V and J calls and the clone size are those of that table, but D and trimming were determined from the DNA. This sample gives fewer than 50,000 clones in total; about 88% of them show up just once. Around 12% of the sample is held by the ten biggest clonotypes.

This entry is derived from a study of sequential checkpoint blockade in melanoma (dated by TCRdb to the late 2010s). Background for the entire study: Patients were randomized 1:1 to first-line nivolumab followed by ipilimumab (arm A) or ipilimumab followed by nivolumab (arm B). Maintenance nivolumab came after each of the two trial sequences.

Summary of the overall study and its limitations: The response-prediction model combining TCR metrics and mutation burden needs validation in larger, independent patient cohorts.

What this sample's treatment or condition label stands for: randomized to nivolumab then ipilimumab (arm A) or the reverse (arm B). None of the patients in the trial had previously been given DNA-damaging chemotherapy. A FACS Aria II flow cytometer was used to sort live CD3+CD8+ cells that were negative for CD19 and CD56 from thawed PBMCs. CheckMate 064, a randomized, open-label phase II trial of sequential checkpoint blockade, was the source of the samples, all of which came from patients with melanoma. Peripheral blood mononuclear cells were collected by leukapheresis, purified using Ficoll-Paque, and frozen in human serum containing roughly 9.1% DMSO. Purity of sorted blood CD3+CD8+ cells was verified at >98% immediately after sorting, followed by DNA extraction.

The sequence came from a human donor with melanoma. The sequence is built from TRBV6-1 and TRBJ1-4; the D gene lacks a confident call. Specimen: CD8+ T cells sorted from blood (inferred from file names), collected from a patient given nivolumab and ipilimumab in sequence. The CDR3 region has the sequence CASSDGQPPGEKLFF. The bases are TGTGCCAGCAGTGATGGGCAGCCGCCGGGAGAAAAACTGTTTTTT.